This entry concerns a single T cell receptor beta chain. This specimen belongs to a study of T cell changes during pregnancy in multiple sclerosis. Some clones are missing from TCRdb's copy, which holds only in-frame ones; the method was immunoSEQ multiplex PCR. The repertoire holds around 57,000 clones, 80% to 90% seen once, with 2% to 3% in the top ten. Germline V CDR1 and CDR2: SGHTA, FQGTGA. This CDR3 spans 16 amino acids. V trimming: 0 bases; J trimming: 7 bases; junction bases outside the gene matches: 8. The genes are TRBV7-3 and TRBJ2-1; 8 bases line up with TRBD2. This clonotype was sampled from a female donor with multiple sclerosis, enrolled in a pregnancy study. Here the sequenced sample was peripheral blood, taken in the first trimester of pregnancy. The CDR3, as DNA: TGTGCCAGCAGCTTAACCGGGGGGGGTCCCCCTAATGAGCAGTTCTTC. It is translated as CASSLTGGGPPNEQFF.